This is a list of T cell receptor beta chains from one sample in a study of beta chain features in type 1 diabetes. Assay: immunoSEQ multiplex PCR; the TCRdb copy retains only in-frame clones and omits some. The table records under 300,000 clones, under 8.5% of them present only once. Input material: central memory CD4+ T cells from blood. These receptors all stem from a woman younger than 30 in good health. CDR3s include the opening cysteine and the closing phenylalanine or tryptophan. Fields, in order: V gene, clone size, J gene, CDR3 protein. Clone size appears in some rows only: once, few, many, or a class for an expanded clone.

TRBV5-4	.	TRBJ2-2	CASSFDRLTGELFF
TRBV6-5	.	TRBJ1-5	CASSYSTGDWPQHF
TRBV7-9	.	TRBJ1-3	CASRPYDSGNTIYF
TRBV20-1	.	TRBJ2-1	CSARGASEQFF
TRBV9	.	TRBJ2-2	CASSAHASGTGELFF
TRBV10-3	few	TRBJ1-1	CAISEEGRDTEAFF
TRBV19	.	TRBJ2-1	CASRRGLAGVGGSYNEQFF
TRBV28	few	TRBJ2-3	CASSLYPAETRDTQYF
TRBV6-6	.	TRBJ2-5	CASSPWTGEDTQYF
TRBV7-8	.	TRBJ1-2	CASSLGRRVTYGYTF
TRBV5-1	.	TRBJ2-6	CASSDRAGANVLTF
TRBV4-2	few	TRBJ2-4	CASSQAGENIQYF
TRBV7-2	.	TRBJ1-1	CASSLGMNTEAFF
TRBV2	.	TRBJ2-3	CASRALAASTDTQYF
TRBV2	many	TRBJ2-7	CASSLTGEQYF
TRBV6-1	few	TRBJ1-2	CASSSRTDSYGYTF
TRBV28	.	TRBJ1-1	CASQVAGGPEAFF
TRBV19	.	TRBJ1-2	CASRDRAVFGYTF
TRBV4-2	.	TRBJ1-6	CASSQDRGDGWDNSPLHF
TRBV4-3	.	TRBJ1-2	CASSQEGVQGADYGYTF
TRBV2	.	TRBJ2-1	CASEAGVAREQFF
TRBV7-2	.	TRBJ2-5	CASSPRERAQYF
TRBV9	.	TRBJ2-1	CASSVGLAGPSSYNEQFF
TRBV11-3	.	TRBJ2-7	CASSGFGALYEQYF
TRBV5-1	many	TRBJ2-1	CASSSKLAGDHNEQFF
TRBV4-3	.	TRBJ2-5	CASSLSGGARETQYF
TRBV7-8	few	TRBJ2-3	CASSLRPAGFSTDTQYF